The 17 T cell receptor beta chains listed next were all sequenced from one sample in a study of STAT5B mutations in CD4+ large granular lymphocyte leukemia. TCRdb's table, derived via immunoSEQ multiplex PCR, lists solely in-frame clones and lacks some. This sample has fewer than 40,000 clones, with less than 85% found just once. The sequenced material came from CD4+ T cells from blood buffy coats. These receptor sequences come from a human donor in good health.

V usage is TRBV4-3 and J usage is TRBJ1-2; D is unclear. The CDR3 spans 13 residues. Trimming pared 1 base from V and 3 bases from J, leaving 6 bases between. Germline V gene sequence: CDR1 LGHNA, CDR2 YSLEER. CDR3 DNA: TGCGCCAGCAGCCAAGGACGGTACTATGGCTACACCTTC. Protein sequence: CASSQGRYYGYTF.

The genes are TRBV7-2 and TRBJ2-3, with TRBD2 matching 9 bases. CDR1 is SGHTA and CDR2 is FQGNSA in the germline V gene. The length of the CDR3 is 19 residues. Unmatched junction bases numbered 17, after V lost 6 bases and J lost 1 base. This CDR3 is CASSHSQRGEPRGTDTQYF. The DNA for the CDR3 is TGTGCCAGCAGTCACAGTCAGCGGGGGGAGCCTAGGGGCACAGATACGCAGTATTTT.

This chain joins TRBV19 and TRBJ2-1, with TRBD2 matching over 10 bases. The CDR3 is 17 amino acids. The trim removed 3 bases at V and 1 base at J, leaving 6 bases unmatched. Germline lookup yields CDR1 LNHDA and CDR2 SQIVND (reference sequence). The CDR3 coding sequence is TGTGCCAGTAGTATTCCTAGCGGGAGTTCTTCCTACAATGAGCAGTTCTTC. It encodes CASSIPSGSSSYNEQFF.

V and J are TRBV7-2 and TRBJ2-6; unclear D gene. Trimming took 11 bases from V and 0 from J, leaving 8 bases between them. The CDR3 extends over 13 amino acids. CDR1 is SGHTA and CDR2 is FQGNSA in the germline V gene. The CDR3 nucleotides are TGTGCCGGCTCGTTCTCTGGGGCCAACGTCCTGACTTTC. Translating it yields CAGSFSGANVLTF.

A single count supports this clone. The rearrangement joins TRBV6-5 to TRBJ1-4; weak D call: TRBD1 (6 bases). This CDR3 is 16 amino acids long. In germline, CDR1 is MNHEY, CDR2 SVGAGI. Trimming cost V 0 bases and J 8 bases, with 16 bases left between them. CDR3 DNA: TGTGCCAGCAGTTACTCGACTGGCAGGGGATGGGAAAAACTGTTTTTT. This sequence encodes CASSYSTGRGWEKLFF.

This chain uses TRBV9 with TRBJ2-7, with 9 bases fitting TRBD1. The V segment lost 0 bases and the J segment 3 bases; nucleotides outside the gene matches: 4. Germline V lookup: CDR1 SGDLS, CDR2 YYNGEE. The CDR3 contains 15 residues. The CDR3 here is CASSVDPGQGYEQYF. CDR3 sequence (DNA): TGTGCCAGCAGCGTAGACCCGGGACAGGGCTACGAGCAGTACTTC.

This chain links TRBV21-1 with TRBJ1-1. TRBV21-1 is described as a pseudogene. The CDR3 spans 14 residues. CDR3 residues: CASSSPPMNTEAFF. The CDR3 DNA is TGTGCCAGCAGCTCCCCACCTATGAACACTGAAGCTTTCTTT.

The chain uses TRBV10-3 and TRBJ2-1, with 13 bases that match TRBD2. The CDR3 is 16 residues long. The junction had 4 bases not matched to a gene; V was cut back by 3 bases and J by 5 bases. The germline gives CDR1 ENHRY, CDR2 SYGVKD. DNA of the CDR3: TGTGCCATCAGTGATCGGACTAGCGGGAGAGACAATGAGCAGTTCTTC. It yields the protein CAISDRTSGRDNEQFF.

This chain joins TRBV7-2 and TRBJ2-7, with a tentative D call TRBD1 (5 bases). V lost 1 base and J lost 6, with 10 bases in between. The CDR3 runs to 13 residues. Germline assignment: CDR1 SGHTA and CDR2 FQGNSA. The CDR3 sequence is CASSLGDRFEQYF. CDR3 bases: TGTGCCAGCAGCTTAGGTGACAGATTCGAGCAGTACTTC.

This rearrangement joins TRBV7-2 to TRBJ2-7; 7 bases match TRBD1. The germline CDR1 and CDR2 sequences are SGHTA and FQGNSA. J lost 3 bases, V lost 1 base, and 0 bases had no gene match. The CDR3 is 13 residues long. CDR3 DNA sequence: TGTGCCAGCAGCTTAGACAGGGGCTACGAGCAGTACTTC. This gives the protein CASSLDRGYEQYF.

The chain is built from TRBV7-2 and TRBJ2-5; TRBD2 might be the D (6 bases). Germline CDR1 SGHTA, CDR2 FQGNSA. The CDR3 contains 13 residues. V lost 7 bases and J lost 10, with 19 bases in between. The CDR3 sequence: CASNTARVGGQYF. For the CDR3, the DNA is TGTGCCAGCAACACGGCGAGGGTGGGGGGCCAGTACTTC.

The chain couples TRBV27 to TRBJ1-5; possible D gene TRBD1, 5 bases. V lost 6 bases and J 7 bases, leaving 10 bases between the germline ends. The CDR3 is made up of 12 amino acids. Germline V gene sequence: CDR1 MNHEY, CDR2 SMNVEV (reference sequence). Here the CDR3 reads CASRSWGQPQHF. For the CDR3, the DNA is TGTGCCAGCAGATCGTGGGGGCAGCCCCAGCATTTT.

This clone was counted only a few times. The chain links TRBV27 to TRBJ1-2; 7 positions match TRBD1. In germline, CDR1 is MNHEY, CDR2 SMNVEV (reference sequence). V gave up 5 bases and J gave up 4 bases; unmatched junction bases: 4. This CDR3 region has 13 residues. The CDR3 nucleotides read TGTGCCAGCAGTCCAAGACAGGGCTATGGCTACACCTTC. This codes for CASSPRQGYGYTF.

This clone was detected only a few times. This chain joins TRBV7-2 and TRBJ1-6; maybe TRBD1 (5 bases). The CDR3 loop spans 15 amino acids. V dropped 1 base and J dropped 9 bases, with 13 bases sitting between them. Germline CDR1 SGHTA, CDR2 FQGNSA. DNA of the CDR3: TGTGCCAGCAGCTTAGTTGGGGACTATCGTTCACCCCTCCACTTT. Its protein product is CASSLVGDYRSPLHF.

The chain couples TRBV4-1 to TRBJ1-5; TRBD1 might be the D (5 bases). Between the trimmed V and J ends, which lost 2 bases and 7 bases, there was a span of 9 bases. The germline V gene has CDR1 MGHRA and CDR2 YSYEKL. The CDR3 has 13 residues. The CDR3 DNA is TGCGCCAGCAGCCAATTAGGGGACCAGCCCCAGCATTTT. This sequence encodes CASSQLGDQPQHF.

The rearrangement joins TRBV7-9 to TRBJ1-4; 8 bases fit TRBD1. Germline assignment: CDR1 SEHNR and CDR2 FQNEAQ (reference sequence). The J segment lost 6 bases and the V segment lost 5 bases, leaving 5 bases of the junction unmatched. The CDR3 totals 14 residues. The CDR3 DNA sequence: TGTGCCAGCAGCGCGGACAGGGTTCATGAAAAACTGTTTTTT. It translates to CASSADRVHEKLFF. Filled out from reference TRBV7-9 and TRBJ1-4, the complete variable domain reads DTGVSQNPRHKITKRGQNVTFRCDPISEHNRLYWYRQTLGQGPEFLTYFQNEAQLEKSRLLSDRFSAERPKGSFSTLEIQRTEQGDSAMYLCASSADRVHEKLFFGSGTQLSVL.

The chain couples TRBV4-2 to TRBJ2-5; 12 bases match TRBD2. Germline V lookup: CDR1 LGHNA, CDR2 YNFKEQ. This CDR3 is 17 amino acids long. V shed 0 bases and J 7 bases; nucleotides not matched to a gene: 9. CDR3 residues: CASSQDPGLAGEGTQYF. CDR3 sequence (DNA): TGTGCCAGCAGCCAAGATCCGGGACTAGCGGGTGAAGGGACCCAGTACTTC.